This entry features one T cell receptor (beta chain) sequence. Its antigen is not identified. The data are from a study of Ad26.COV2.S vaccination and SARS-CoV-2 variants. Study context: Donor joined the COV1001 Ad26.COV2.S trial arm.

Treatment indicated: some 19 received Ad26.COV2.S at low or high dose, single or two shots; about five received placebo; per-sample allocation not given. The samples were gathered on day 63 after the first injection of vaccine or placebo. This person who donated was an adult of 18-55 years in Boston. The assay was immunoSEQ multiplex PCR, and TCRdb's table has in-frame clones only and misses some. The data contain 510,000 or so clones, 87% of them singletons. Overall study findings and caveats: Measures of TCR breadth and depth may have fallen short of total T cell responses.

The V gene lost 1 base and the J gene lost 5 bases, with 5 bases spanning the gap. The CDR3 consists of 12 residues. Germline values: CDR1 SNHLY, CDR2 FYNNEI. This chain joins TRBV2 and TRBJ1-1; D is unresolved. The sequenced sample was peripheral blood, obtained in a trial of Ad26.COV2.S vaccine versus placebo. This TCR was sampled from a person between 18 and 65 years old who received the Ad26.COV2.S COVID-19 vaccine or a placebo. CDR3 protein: CASSEVGTEAFF. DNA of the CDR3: TGTGCCAGCAGTGAAGTGGGGACTGAAGCTTTCTTT.